These 10 T cell receptor beta chains were sequenced from one sample in a study of neurological immune-mediated disorders. A single record per CDR3 protein comes from TCRdb applying MiXCR to the 5' RACE reads. This table holds tens of thousands of distinct CDR3 sequences, approximately 3.5% found once. Sample: PBMCs. These receptors were collected from a woman between 45 and 60 years old with multiple sclerosis.

This clonotype was detected a few times. The J gene is TRBJ1-6, the V gene TRBV20-1; D unclear. CDR3 length: 14 amino acids. CDR1 and CDR2 (germline): DFQATT, SNEGSKA (reference sequence). V gave up 5 bases and J gave up 9 bases, with 17 bases separating them. Here the CDR3 DNA reads TGCAGTGCTCCCCCCTCCGCCACGCGTTCACCCCTCCACTTT. This encodes CSAPPSATRSPLHF.

This clonotype was recorded at least ten times. The chain recombines TRBV25-1 with TRBJ1-6; no firm D call. The V and J ends lost 4 bases and 11 bases respectively, with 6 bases between them. Germline assignment: CDR1 MGHDK and CDR2 SYGVNS. The CDR3 sequence is 11 residues long. The CDR3 sequence is CASSGPAPLHF. In DNA, the CDR3 is TGTGCCAGCAGTGGACCCGCACCCCTCCACTTT.

This clonotype was picked up many times. This chain links TRBV5-1 with TRBJ1-2; a weak D match, TRBD1 (6 bases). Per the germline V gene, CDR1 is SGHRS and CDR2 is YFSETQ. The CDR3 length is 15 residues. Deletions cut 0 bases from V and 1 base from J, with 10 bases between. CDR3 nucleotide sequence: TGCGCCAGCAGCTTGGAAGGGGGTTTTAACTATGGCTACACCTTC. Its translation is CASSLEGGFNYGYTF. The full variable domain, rest sourced from reference TRBV5-1 and TRBJ1-2, is KAGVTQTPRYLIKTRGQQVTLSCSPISGHRSVSWYQQTPGQGLQFLFEYFSETQRNKGNFPGRFSGRQFSNSRSEMNVSTLELGDSALYLCASSLEGGFNYGYTFGSGTRLTVV.

This clonotype was counted at least ten times. CDR3 protein: CASSLVAGGRIDTQYF. CDR3 in DNA: TGTGCCAGCAGCTTAGTCGCGGGGGGGCGGATAGATACGCAGTATTTT. The chain carries TRBV5-6 and TRBJ2-3; TRBD2 matches at 9 bases. There are 16 residues in the CDR3. V was pared by 2 bases and J by 5 bases, with 9 bases of the junction left unmatched. Per the germline V gene, CDR1 is SGHDT and CDR2 is YYEEEE. Full variable domain (remainder filled in from reference TRBV5-6 and TRBJ2-3): DAGVTQSPTHLIKTRGQQVTLRCSPKSGHDTVSWYQQALGQGPQFIFQYYEEEERQRGNFPDRFSGHQFPNYSSELNVNALLLGDSALYLCASSLVAGGRIDTQYFGPGTRLTVL.

This clonotype has at least ten counts. The rearrangement uses TRBV7-2 and TRBJ2-2; possible D gene TRBD2, 7 bases. The CDR3 runs 17 residues. Looked up from germline, CDR1 is SGHTA and CDR2 is FQGNSA. The germline V and J ends were trimmed by 5 bases and 2 bases, with 18 bases remaining between them. The CDR3: CASSLTRGGLNTGELFF. The CDR3 coding sequence is TGTGCCAGCAGCCTCACGAGGGGGGGACTAAACACCGGGGAGCTGTTTTTT.

This clonotype was detected ten times or more. The genes are TRBV5-1 and TRBJ2-3; D remains ambiguous. The V gene's germline CDR1 is SGHRS and CDR2 YFSETQ. V lost 0 bases, J lost 5 bases, and 10 bases lay in between. This CDR3 comprises 14 residues. The CDR3 coding sequence is TGCGCCAGCAGCTTGGAAGGCCATGGAGATACGCAGTATTTT. This gives the protein CASSLEGHGDTQYF.

This clonotype was found many times. V is TRBV28 and J is TRBJ2-7; 10 bases map to TRBD1. V was pared by 6 bases and J by 5 bases, with 7 bases of the junction left unmatched. The CDR3 covers 14 residues. Germline loops: CDR1 MDHEN, CDR2 SYDVKM. This CDR3 reads CASSDWDRGHEQYF. The CDR3 nucleotides read TGTGCCAGCAGCGACTGGGACAGGGGCCACGAGCAGTACTTC.

The chain is built from TRBV24-1 and TRBJ2-3; D might be TRBD2 (5 bases). The V gene's germline CDR1 is KGHDR and CDR2 SFDVKD. V lost 3 bases and J lost 5, with 14 bases in between. The CDR3 has 15 amino acids. CDR3 loop: CATSDSGALGDTQYF. The DNA of the CDR3 is TGTGCCACCAGTGATAGCGGAGCCCTGGGAGATACGCAGTATTTT.

This clonotype was detected many times. V gene TRBV7-9 combines with J gene TRBJ2-7; the D gene is possibly TRBD1 (6 bases). The CDR3 totals 18 residues. Trimming cost V 5 bases and J 0 bases, with 23 bases left between them. The germline gives CDR1 SEHNR, CDR2 FQNEAQ (reference sequence). The CDR3 bases are TGTGCCAGCAGCCCGAAAACCCTCAGGGGCTATAGCTCCTACGAGCAGTACTTC. Translation: CASSPKTLRGYSSYEQYF. The whole variable domain, remainder taken from reference TRBV7-9 and TRBJ2-7, is DTGVSQNPRHKITKRGQNVTFRCDPISEHNRLYWYRQTLGQGPEFLTYFQNEAQLEKSRLLSDRFSAERPKGSFSTLEIQRTEQGDSAMYLCASSPKTLRGYSSYEQYFGPGTRLTVT.

This clonotype came up many times. V gene TRBV20-1 combines with J gene TRBJ2-3; 8 positions match TRBD2. V was clipped by 3 bases and J by 3 bases; unmatched bases: 17. Germline CDR1 DFQATT, CDR2 SNEGSKA (reference sequence). The CDR3 extends over 18 amino acids. The CDR3 spells CSASKARVAGIRTDTQYF. CDR3 in DNA: TGCAGTGCTAGTAAGGCCCGCGTAGCGGGGATACGAACAGATACGCAGTATTTT.